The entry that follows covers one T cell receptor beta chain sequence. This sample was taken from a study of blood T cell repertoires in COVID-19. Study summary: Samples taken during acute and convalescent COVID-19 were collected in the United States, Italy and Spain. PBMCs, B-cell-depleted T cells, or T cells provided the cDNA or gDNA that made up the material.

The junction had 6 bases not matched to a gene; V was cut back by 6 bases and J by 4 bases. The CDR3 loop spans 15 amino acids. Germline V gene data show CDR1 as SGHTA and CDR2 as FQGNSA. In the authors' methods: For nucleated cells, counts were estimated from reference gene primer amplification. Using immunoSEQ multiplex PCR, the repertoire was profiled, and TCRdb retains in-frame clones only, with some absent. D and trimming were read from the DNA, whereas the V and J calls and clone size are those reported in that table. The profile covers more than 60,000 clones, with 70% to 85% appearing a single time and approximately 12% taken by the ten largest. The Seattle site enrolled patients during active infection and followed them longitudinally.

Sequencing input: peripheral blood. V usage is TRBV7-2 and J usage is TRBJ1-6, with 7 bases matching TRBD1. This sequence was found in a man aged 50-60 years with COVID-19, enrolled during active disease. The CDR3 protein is CASSRSQGYNSPLHF. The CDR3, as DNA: TGTGCCAGCAGTCGATCACAGGGGTATAATTCACCCCTCCACTTT.